This is a list of T cell receptor beta chains from one sample in a study of blood T cell repertoires in COVID-19. Sequencing used immunoSEQ multiplex PCR; TCRdb keeps in-frame clones, though not all of them. The repertoire holds tens of thousands of clones, with roughly 76% as singletons. Material for sequencing was peripheral blood. These receptors came from a man at least 80 years old with COVID-19, enrolled during active disease. The CDR3 runs from the conserved cysteine through the conserved F or W. Each record gives: J gene, clone size, V gene, D gene, CDR3 protein, CDR3 DNA. The D gene is left open where the match is weak. Not all rows give a size; the values are once, few, many and, for expanded clones, a class.

J gene: TRBJ1-2
clone size: -
V gene: TRBV27
D gene: TRBD1
CDR3 protein: CASSLDYRGFDYGYTF
CDR3 DNA: TGTGCCAGCAGTTTAGATTACAGGGGGTTTGACTATGGCTACACCTTC

J gene: TRBJ2-2
clone size: -
V gene: TRBV6-5
D gene: -
CDR3 protein: CASRIDTANTGELFF
CDR3 DNA: TGTGCCAGCAGAATAGACACGGCGAACACCGGGGAGCTGTTTTTT

J gene: TRBJ1-2
clone size: -
V gene: TRBV19
D gene: -
CDR3 protein: CASSDIGNSYTF
CDR3 DNA: TGTGCCAGTAGTGACATCGGGAATAGCTACACCTTC

J gene: TRBJ2-1
clone size: once
V gene: TRBV28
D gene: -
CDR3 protein: CASSPRLVNSNEQFF
CDR3 DNA: TGTGCCAGCAGCCCTCGACTAGTTAATTCCAATGAGCAGTTCTTC

J gene: TRBJ2-5
clone size: -
V gene: TRBV4-1
D gene: -
CDR3 protein: CASSQVELAGTQYF
CDR3 DNA: TGCGCCAGCAGCCAAGTGGAGCTGGCGGGGACCCAGTACTTC

J gene: TRBJ2-1
clone size: -
V gene: TRBV5-1
D gene: TRBD1
CDR3 protein: CASSQGQGGAYNEQFF
CDR3 DNA: TGCGCCAGCAGCCAAGGACAGGGTGGGGCCTACAATGAGCAGTTCTTC

J gene: TRBJ2-1
clone size: few
V gene: TRBV5-1
D gene: TRBD1
CDR3 protein: CASSLLRGQGEQFF
CDR3 DNA: TGCGCCAGCAGCTTGCTCAGGGGGCAGGGTGAGCAGTTCTTC

J gene: TRBJ1-1
clone size: -
V gene: TRBV27
D gene: -
CDR3 protein: CASSTYTGGATEAFF
CDR3 DNA: TGTGCCAGCAGTACCTACACCGGAGGAGCCACTGAAGCTTTCTTT

J gene: TRBJ1-2
clone size: few
V gene: TRBV28
D gene: TRBD1
CDR3 protein: CASSPAPGGDYGYTF
CDR3 DNA: TGTGCCAGCAGCCCAGCTCCAGGGGGAGACTATGGCTACACCTTC

J gene: TRBJ1-6
clone size: -
V gene: TRBV5-1
D gene: -
CDR3 protein: CASSLVTANSPLHF
CDR3 DNA: TGCGCCAGCAGCTTGGTGACAGCTAATTCACCCCTCCACTTT

J gene: TRBJ1-4
clone size: -
V gene: TRBV7-2
D gene: TRBD1
CDR3 protein: CASSPPLTGVNEKLFF
CDR3 DNA: TGTGCCAGCAGCCCCCCCCTGACAGGGGTTAATGAAAAACTGTTTTTT

J gene: TRBJ2-3
clone size: once
V gene: TRBV10-3
D gene: TRBD2
CDR3 protein: CAIRAGGGTDTQYF
CDR3 DNA: TGTGCCATCAGAGCCGGGGGGGGCACAGATACGCAGTATTTT

J gene: TRBJ2-7
clone size: once
V gene: TRBV9
D gene: -
CDR3 protein: CASSVDAGIGEQYF
CDR3 DNA: TGTGCCAGCAGCGTAGACGCGGGGATAGGCGAGCAGTACTTC

J gene: TRBJ1-1
clone size: -
V gene: TRBV6-5
D gene: -
CDR3 protein: CASSAGLIFTEAFF
CDR3 DNA: TGTGCCAGCAGCGCGGGACTGATTTTCACTGAAGCTTTCTTT

J gene: TRBJ2-1
clone size: -
V gene: TRBV28
D gene: -
CDR3 protein: CASSSRDLAHSSYNEQFF
CDR3 DNA: TGTGCCAGCAGTTCCCGAGACTTGGCCCATAGCTCCTACAATGAGCAGTTCTTC

J gene: TRBJ1-5
clone size: once
V gene: TRBV27
D gene: -
CDR3 protein: CASSSQGTGNQPQHF
CDR3 DNA: TGTGCCAGCAGTTCCCAGGGAACTGGCAATCAGCCCCAGCATTTT

J gene: TRBJ1-4
clone size: -
V gene: TRBV6-6
D gene: -
CDR3 protein: CASTAQGLEKLFF
CDR3 DNA: TGTGCCAGCACAGCTCAGGGGCTCGAAAAACTGTTTTTT

J gene: TRBJ1-1
clone size: few
V gene: TRBV2
D gene: -
CDR3 protein: CASSGEGLDTEAFF
CDR3 DNA: TGTGCCAGCAGTGGGGAGGGGTTAGACACTGAAGCTTTCTTT

J gene: TRBJ2-7
clone size: few
V gene: TRBV19
D gene: TRBD1
CDR3 protein: CASSPQGANYEQYF
CDR3 DNA: TGTGCCAGTAGTCCCCAGGGGGCAAATTACGAGCAGTACTTC

J gene: TRBJ1-5
clone size: -
V gene: TRBV23-1
D gene: -
CDR3 protein: CASSQSSLTGRLQPQHF
CDR3 DNA: TGCGCCAGCAGTCAATCGAGTTTAACAGGCCGACTTCAGCCCCAGCATTTT

J gene: TRBJ1-6
clone size: -
V gene: TRBV7-8
D gene: TRBD1
CDR3 protein: CASSLAMGQTNSPLHF
CDR3 DNA: TGTGCCAGCAGCTTAGCGATGGGACAGACTAATTCACCCCTCCACTTT

J gene: TRBJ2-3
clone size: -
V gene: TRBV10-3
D gene: TRBD1
CDR3 protein: CAISESTGGSGTDTQYF
CDR3 DNA: TGTGCCATCAGTGAGTCAACAGGGGGCTCTGGCACAGATACGCAGTATTTT